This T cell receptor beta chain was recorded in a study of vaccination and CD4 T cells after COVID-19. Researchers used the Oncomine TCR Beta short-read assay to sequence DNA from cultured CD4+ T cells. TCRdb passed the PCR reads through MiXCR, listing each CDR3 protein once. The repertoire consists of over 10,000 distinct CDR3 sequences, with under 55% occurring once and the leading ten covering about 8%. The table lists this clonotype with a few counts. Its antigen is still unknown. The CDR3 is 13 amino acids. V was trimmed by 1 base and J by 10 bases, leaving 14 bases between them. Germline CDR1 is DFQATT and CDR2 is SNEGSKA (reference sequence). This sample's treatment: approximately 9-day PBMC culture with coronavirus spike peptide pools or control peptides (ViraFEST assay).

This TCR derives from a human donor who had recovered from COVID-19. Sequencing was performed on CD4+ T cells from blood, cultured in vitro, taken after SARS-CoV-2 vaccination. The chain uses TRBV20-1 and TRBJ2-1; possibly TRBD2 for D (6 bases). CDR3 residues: CSARAGVIEEQFF. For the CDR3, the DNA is TGCAGTGCTAGAGCGGGAGTGATTGAGGAGCAGTTCTTC.